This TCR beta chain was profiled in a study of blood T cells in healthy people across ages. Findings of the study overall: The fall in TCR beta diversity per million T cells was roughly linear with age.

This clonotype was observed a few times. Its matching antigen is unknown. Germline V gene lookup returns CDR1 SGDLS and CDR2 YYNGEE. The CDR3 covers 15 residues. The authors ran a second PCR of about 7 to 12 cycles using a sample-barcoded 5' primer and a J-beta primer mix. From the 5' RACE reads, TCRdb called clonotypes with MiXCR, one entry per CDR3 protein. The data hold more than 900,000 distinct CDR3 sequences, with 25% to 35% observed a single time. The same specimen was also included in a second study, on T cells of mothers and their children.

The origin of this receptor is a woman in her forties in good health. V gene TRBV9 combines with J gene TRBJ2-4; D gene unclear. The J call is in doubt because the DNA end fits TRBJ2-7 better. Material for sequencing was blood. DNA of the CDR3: TGTGCCAGCAGCGTCCGGGCCTCCAACACCCACGAGCAGTACTTC. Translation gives CASSVRASNTHEQYF.